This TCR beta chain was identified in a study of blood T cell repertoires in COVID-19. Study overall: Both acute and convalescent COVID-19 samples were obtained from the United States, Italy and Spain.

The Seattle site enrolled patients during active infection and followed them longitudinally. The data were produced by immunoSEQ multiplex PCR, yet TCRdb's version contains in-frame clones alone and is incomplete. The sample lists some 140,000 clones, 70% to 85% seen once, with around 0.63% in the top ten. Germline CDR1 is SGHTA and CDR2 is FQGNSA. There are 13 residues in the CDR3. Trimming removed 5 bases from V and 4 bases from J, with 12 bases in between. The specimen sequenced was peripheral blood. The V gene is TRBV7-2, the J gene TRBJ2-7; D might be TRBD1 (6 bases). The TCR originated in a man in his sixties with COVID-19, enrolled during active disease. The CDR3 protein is CASSRGQRYEQYF. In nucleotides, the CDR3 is TGTGCCAGCAGCCGCGGACAGAGGTACGAGCAGTACTTC. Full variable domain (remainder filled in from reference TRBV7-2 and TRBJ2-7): GAGVSQSPSNKVTEKGKDVELRCDPISGHTALYWYRQSLGQGLEFLIYFQGNSAPDKSGLPSDRFSAERTGGSVSTLTIQRTQQEDSAVYLCASSRGQRYEQYFGPGTRLTVT.